This T cell receptor (beta chain) originates from a study of blood T cells in healthy people across ages. From germline, CDR1 is LGHDT and CDR2 YNNKEL (reference sequence). This CDR3 is 15 amino acids long. The authors ran a second PCR of roughly 6 to 12 cycles using a sample-barcoded 5' primer and a J-beta primer mix. One entry per CDR3 protein results from TCRdb running MiXCR on the 5' RACE reads. The profile shows around 970,000 distinct CDR3 sequences, roughly 51% of them singletons. A remark on this clonotype: The junction and the germline gene differ at one end; a read error may be behind it.

The clonotype originates from a woman aged 55-69 years in good health. V and J are TRBV3-1 and TRBJ2-7, with TRBD2 matching over 11 bases. Material for sequencing was blood. DNA of the CDR3: TGTGCCAGCGGCCAAGGGACTAGCGGAAACTACGAGCAGTACTTC. It is translated as CASGQGTSGNYEQYF.